The entry below gives a single TCR beta chain sequence along with its context. This sample was taken from a study of blood T cell repertoires in COVID-19. Study in general: Sample material is recorded as cDNA or gDNA derived from T cells, B-cell-depleted T cells, or PBMCs.

Germline-derived CDR1 and CDR2 are WNHNN and SYGVQD (reference sequence). V shed 0 bases, J shed 9 bases, and the junction held 11 bases outside the gene matches. The CDR3 extends over 17 amino acids. Repertoires were generated with immunoSEQ multiplex PCR, while TCRdb's copy carries only in-frame clones and drops some. Among 95,000 to 110,000 clones listed, about 90% were seen once. This chain uses TRBV10-1 with TRBJ2-4, with 10 positions matching TRBD1. This sequence was found in a human donor in a cohort sampled during active COVID-19. The sample was peripheral blood. CDR3 bases: TGCGCCAGCAGTGAGTCAGCCGGGACAGGGGTGAGGTGCATTCAGTACTTC. Translation: CASSESAGTGVRCIQYF.